Listed here are 11 T cell receptor beta chains from one sample, sequenced in a study of T cells expressing NK-cell markers. Reprocessing the 5' RACE reads, TCRdb reports a single entry for every CDR3 protein and omits DNA. The table lists fewer than 400,000 distinct CDR3 sequences. The specimen sequenced was blood T cells: a sorted CD56 or NKG2C T cell subset, CD4+ or CD8+ T cells, or bulk PBMC T cells (not recorded which). These receptors all come from a woman aged 45-65 years in good health.

This chain connects TRBV12-3 or TRBV12-4 to TRBJ2-7. CDR3 length equals 14 residues. Here the CDR3 reads CASSRSFSSYEQYF.

The V and J genes are TRBV3-1 and TRBJ2-7; the D call of TRBD1 rests on TCRdb alone, since no DNA is present to check it. Germline V gives CDR1 LGHDT, CDR2 YNNKEL (reference sequence). The CDR3 has 13 residues. Here the CDR3 reads CASRGQGSYEQYF.

The chain has TRBV6-5 and TRBJ2-1; the D gene TCRdb calls, TRBD2, cannot be checked with no DNA. The CDR3 is made up of 17 amino acids. Germline V gene sequence: CDR1 MNHEY, CDR2 SVGAGI. CDR3 loop: CASSFLAGGPRYNEQFF.

V usage is TRBV12-3 or TRBV12-4 and J usage is TRBJ1-2; the TRBD1 assignment by TCRdb is unverifiable without DNA. The CDR3 runs 14 residues. This chain's CDR3 is CASSPLDYNYGYTF.

This chain joins TRBV3-1 and TRBJ1-4. CDR1 is LGHDT, CDR2 YNNKEL, per germline (reference sequence). The CDR3 contains 16 residues. CDR3 loop: CASSQGGLRTNEKLFF.

The gene calls are TRBV20-1 and TRBJ1-5. This CDR3 region has 17 residues. Germline CDR1 and CDR2: DFQATT and SNEGSKA (reference sequence). The CDR3 spells CSARDLGPIPQNQPQHF.

The V gene is TRBV12-3 or TRBV12-4, the J gene TRBJ1-5; the TRBD1 assignment by TCRdb is unverifiable without DNA. This CDR3 spans 14 amino acids. This CDR3 reads CASSLQGADQPQHF.

This chain links TRBV12-3 or TRBV12-4 with TRBJ2-3. The CDR3 is 14 amino acids. Here the CDR3 reads CASSFLMGTDTQYF.

The chain employs TRBV27 and TRBJ1-1; TCRdb outputs TRBD1, but without DNA this stays unchecked. From germline, CDR1 is MNHEY and CDR2 SMNVEV (reference sequence). The CDR3 runs to 15 residues. This chain's CDR3 is CASSSGTGMNTEAFF.

The chain carries TRBV3-1 and TRBJ2-7; TCRdb calls TRBD2, which cannot be checked without DNA. The germline V gene has CDR1 LGHDT and CDR2 YNNKEL (reference sequence). CDR3 length: 14 residues. The CDR3 loop is CASSPGQGQYEQYF.

V gene TRBV25-1 combines with J gene TRBJ2-1; TCRdb's D gene call, TRBD1, goes unchecked for lack of DNA. The CDR3 has 14 residues. Germline V gene lookup returns CDR1 MGHDK and CDR2 SYGVNS. The CDR3 here is CASSESGRGNEQFF.